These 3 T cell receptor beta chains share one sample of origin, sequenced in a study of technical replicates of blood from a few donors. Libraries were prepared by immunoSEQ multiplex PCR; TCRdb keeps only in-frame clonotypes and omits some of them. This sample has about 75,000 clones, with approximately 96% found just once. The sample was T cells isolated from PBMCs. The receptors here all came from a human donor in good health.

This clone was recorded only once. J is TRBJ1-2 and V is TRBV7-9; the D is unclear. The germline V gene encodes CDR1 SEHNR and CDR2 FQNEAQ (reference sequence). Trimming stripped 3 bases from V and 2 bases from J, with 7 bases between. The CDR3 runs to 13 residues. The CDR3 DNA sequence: TGTGCCAGCAGCTTCCTGGAGAACTATGGCTACACCTTC. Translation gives CASSFLENYGYTF.

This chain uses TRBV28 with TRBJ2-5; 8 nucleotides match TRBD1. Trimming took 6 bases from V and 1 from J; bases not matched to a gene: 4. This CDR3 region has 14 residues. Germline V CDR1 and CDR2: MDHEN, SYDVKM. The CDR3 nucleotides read TGTGCCAGCAGACCCGACAGGGGCCAAGAGACCCAGTACTTC. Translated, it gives CASRPDRGQETQYF. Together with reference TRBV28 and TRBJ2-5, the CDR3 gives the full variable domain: DVKVTQSSRYLVKRTGEKVFLECVQDMDHENMFWYRQDPGLGLRLIYFSYDVKMKEKGDIPEGYSVSREKKERFSLILESASTNQTSMYLCASRPDRGQETQYFGPGTRLLVL.

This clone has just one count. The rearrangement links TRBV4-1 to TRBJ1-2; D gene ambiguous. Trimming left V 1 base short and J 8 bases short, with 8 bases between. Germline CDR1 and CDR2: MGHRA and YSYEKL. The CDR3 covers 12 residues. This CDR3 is CASSQGSSGYTF. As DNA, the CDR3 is TGCGCCAGCAGCCAAGGGTCGAGCGGCTACACCTTC.